This TCR beta chain was sequenced during a study of blood T cell repertoires in COVID-19. Study-wide background: Spain, Italy and the United States supplied samples that represented acute and convalescent COVID-19. PBMCs, B-cell-depleted T cells, or T cells provided the cDNA or gDNA that made up the material.

V lost 4 bases and J lost 2, with 7 bases in between. This CDR3 spans 12 amino acids. Germline V CDR1 and CDR2: SGHRS, YFSETQ. In the authors' workflow: The assay estimated nucleated cells by amplifying reference gene primers. The data were produced by immunoSEQ multiplex PCR, yet TCRdb's version contains in-frame clones alone and is incomplete. V and J calls and clone size are those listed in that table; D and trimming were worked out from the DNA. The data contain roughly 150,000 clones, around four fifths of them singletons. This clone showed up just once. Seattle patients were enrolled while actively infected and followed longitudinally.

Input material: peripheral blood. This chain links TRBV5-1 with TRBJ2-7; D perhaps matches TRBD2 (5 bases). The sequence derives from a woman aged 80 or over with COVID-19, enrolled during active disease. The DNA of the CDR3 is TGCGCCAGCAGCCCGGGGACCTACGAGCAGTACTTC. Translation: CASSPGTYEQYF.